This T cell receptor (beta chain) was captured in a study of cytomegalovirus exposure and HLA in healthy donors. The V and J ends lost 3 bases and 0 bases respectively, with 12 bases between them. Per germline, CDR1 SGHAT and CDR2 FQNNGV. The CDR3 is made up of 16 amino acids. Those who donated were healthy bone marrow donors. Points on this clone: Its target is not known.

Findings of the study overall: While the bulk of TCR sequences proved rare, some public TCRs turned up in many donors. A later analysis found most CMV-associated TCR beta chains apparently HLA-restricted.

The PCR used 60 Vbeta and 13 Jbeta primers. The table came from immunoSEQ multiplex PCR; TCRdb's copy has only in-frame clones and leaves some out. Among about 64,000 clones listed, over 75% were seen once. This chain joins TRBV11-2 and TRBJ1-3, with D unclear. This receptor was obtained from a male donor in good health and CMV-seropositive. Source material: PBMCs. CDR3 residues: CASSFPRDSSGNTIYF. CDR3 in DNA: TGTGCCAGCAGCTTTCCGAGGGATAGCTCTGGAAACACCATATATTTT.